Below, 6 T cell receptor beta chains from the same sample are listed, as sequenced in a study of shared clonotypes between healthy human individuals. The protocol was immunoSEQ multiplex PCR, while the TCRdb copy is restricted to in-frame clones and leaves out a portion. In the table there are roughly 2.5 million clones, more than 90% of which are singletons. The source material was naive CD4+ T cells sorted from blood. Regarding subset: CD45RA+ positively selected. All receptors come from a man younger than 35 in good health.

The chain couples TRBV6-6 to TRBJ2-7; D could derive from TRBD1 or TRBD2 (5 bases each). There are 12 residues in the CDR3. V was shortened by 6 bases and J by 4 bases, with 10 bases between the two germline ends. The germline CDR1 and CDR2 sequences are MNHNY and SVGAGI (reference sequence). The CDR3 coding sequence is TGTGCCAGCAGGAGCGAGGGGTACGAGCAGTACTTC. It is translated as CASRSEGYEQYF.

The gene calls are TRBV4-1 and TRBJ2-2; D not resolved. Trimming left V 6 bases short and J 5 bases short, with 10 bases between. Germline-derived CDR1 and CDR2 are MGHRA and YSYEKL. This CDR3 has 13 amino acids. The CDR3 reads CASRLHLTGELFF. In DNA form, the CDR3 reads TGCGCCAGCAGACTACACTTAACCGGGGAGCTGTTTTTT.

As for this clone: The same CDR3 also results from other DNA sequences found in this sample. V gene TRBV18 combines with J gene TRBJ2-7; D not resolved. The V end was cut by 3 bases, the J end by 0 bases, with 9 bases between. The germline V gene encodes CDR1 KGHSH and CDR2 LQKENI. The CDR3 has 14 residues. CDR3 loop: CASSPSDTSYEQYF. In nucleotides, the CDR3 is TGTGCCAGCTCACCGTCGGATACCTCCTACGAGCAGTACTTC.

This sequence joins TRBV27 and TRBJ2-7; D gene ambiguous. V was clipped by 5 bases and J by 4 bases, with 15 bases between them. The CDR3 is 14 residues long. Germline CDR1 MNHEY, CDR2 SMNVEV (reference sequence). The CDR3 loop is CASSPSGLGYEQYF. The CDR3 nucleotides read TGTGCCAGCAGTCCCTCCGGATTGGGTTACGAGCAGTACTTC.

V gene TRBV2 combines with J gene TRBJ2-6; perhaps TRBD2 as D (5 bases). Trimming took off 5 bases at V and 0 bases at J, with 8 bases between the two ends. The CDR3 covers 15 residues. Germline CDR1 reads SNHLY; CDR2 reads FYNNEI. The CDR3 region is CASSLGISGANVLTF. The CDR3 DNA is TGTGCCAGCAGTCTCGGGATCTCTGGGGCCAACGTCCTGACTTTC.

The CDR3 reads CASSFDRDEKLFF. CDR3 DNA sequence: TGTGCCAGCAGCTTTGACAGAGATGAAAAACTGTTTTTT. The rearrangement links TRBV13 to TRBJ1-4; TRBD1 is a possible D gene (5 bases). Per germline, CDR1 PRHDT and CDR2 FYEKMQ (reference sequence). V lost 3 bases and J 6 bases, leaving 8 bases between the germline ends. The CDR3 loop spans 13 amino acids.